Listed here are 22 T cell receptor beta chains from one sample, sequenced in a study of T cell changes during pregnancy in multiple sclerosis. Using immunoSEQ multiplex PCR, the repertoire was profiled, and TCRdb retains in-frame clones only, with some absent. The sample shows fewer than 65,000 clones, roughly 95% of them seen only once. The source material was CD4+ T cells from peripheral blood mononuclear cells, sampled in the third trimester of pregnancy. These receptors originate from a female donor with multiple sclerosis, enrolled in a pregnancy study.

The V gene is TRBV29-1, the J gene TRBJ2-7, with D possibly TRBD2 on 6 matching bases. V lost 1 base to trimming and J lost 7 bases, with 11 bases between them. The CDR3 sequence is 12 residues long. From germline, CDR1 is SQVTM and CDR2 ANQGSEA. The CDR3 DNA is TGCAGCGTTGAAGTAGGGGCGGGAGAGCAGTACTTC. This encodes CSVEVGAGEQYF.

V and J are TRBV27 and TRBJ2-1; the D gene is possibly TRBD2 (7 bases). Germline values: CDR1 MNHEY, CDR2 SMNVEV (reference sequence). The CDR3 has 13 residues. Trimming left V 9 bases short and J 8 bases short, with 17 bases between. This chain's CDR3 is CASVAGASDEQFF. CDR3 sequence (DNA): TGTGCCAGTGTGGCGGGGGCGAGCGATGAGCAGTTCTTC.

The rearrangement uses TRBV5-6 and TRBJ1-2; TRBD1 agrees at 7 bases. The ends lost 3 bases at V and 8 bases at J; junction bases unmatched: 13. Germline values: CDR1 SGHDT, CDR2 YYEEEE. This CDR3 spans 15 amino acids. The CDR3 DNA is TGTGCCAGCAGCTGGACCCGGACAGGAGGGTTAGGCTACACCTTC. As protein: CASSWTRTGGLGYTF.

On this clone: At one end, the junction sequence differs from germline, possibly due to a read error. The chain employs TRBV9 and TRBJ1-2, with TRBD1 matching over 7 bases. CDR1 is SGDLS and CDR2 is YYNGEE in the germline V gene. This CDR3 has 14 residues. In DNA form, the CDR3 reads TGTGCCAGCAGCACTCGACAGGGCCCGTATGGCCACACCTTC. It yields the protein CASSTRQGPYGHTF.

This chain connects TRBV9 to TRBJ2-3; 15 bases fit TRBD2. This CDR3 spans 20 amino acids. V was clipped by 1 base and J by 2 bases; unmatched bases: 11. Germline V lookup: CDR1 SGDLS, CDR2 YYNGEE. The CDR3: CASSVIGLAGGPDYTDTQYF. CDR3 in DNA: TGTGCCAGCAGCGTAATAGGACTAGCGGGGGGGCCTGACTACACAGATACGCAGTATTTT. The full variable domain, rest sourced from reference TRBV9 and TRBJ2-3, is DSGVTQTPKHLITATGQRVTLRCSPRSGDLSVYWYQQSLDQGLQFLIQYYNGEERAKGNILERFSAQQFPDLHSELNLSSLELGDSALYFCASSVIGLAGGPDYTDTQYFGPGTRLTVL.

The chain joins TRBV11-3 to TRBJ2-1, with TRBD2 matching 8 bases. The CDR3 covers 16 residues. Germline assignment: CDR1 SGHNT and CDR2 YENEEA. Trimming cost V 6 bases and J 0 bases; bases outside gene matches: 7. The CDR3 protein is CASSPEGTSSYNEQFF. CDR3 nucleotide sequence: TGTGCCAGCAGTCCCGAAGGGACTAGCTCCTACAATGAGCAGTTCTTC.

V usage is TRBV19 and J usage is TRBJ1-6, with TRBD1 identical over 7 bases. Germline loops: CDR1 LNHDA, CDR2 SQIVND (reference sequence). This CDR3 comprises 15 residues. J lost 4 bases, V lost 7 bases, and 7 bases had no gene match. CDR3 region: CASTERQGYNSPLHF. CDR3 nucleotide sequence: TGTGCCAGTACTGAGCGACAGGGATATAATTCACCCCTCCACTTT. Full variable domain (outside the CDR3, taken from reference TRBV19 and TRBJ1-6): DGGITQSPKYLFRKEGQNVTLSCEQNLNHDAMYWYRQDPGQGLRLIYYSQIVNDFQKGDIAEGYSVSREKKESFPLTVTSAQKNPTAFYLCASTERQGYNSPLHFGNGTRLTVT.

The chain combines TRBV5-1 with TRBJ2-2, with 8 positions matching TRBD2. With V trimmed by 4 bases and J by 3 bases, 5 bases remained unmatched. The CDR3 has 15 residues. Germline lookup yields CDR1 SGHRS and CDR2 YFSETQ. DNA for the CDR3: TGCGCCAGCAGCCGACTCGGGGGGGACACCGGGGAGCTGTTTTTT. Translating gives CASSRLGGDTGELFF.

The sample holds one count of this clone. The chain joins TRBV5-1 to TRBJ2-1; the match to TRBD1 covers 7 bases. V was pared by 1 base and J by 5 bases, with 3 bases of the junction left unmatched. The germline V gene has CDR1 SGHRS and CDR2 YFSETQ. This CDR3 has 14 amino acids. The CDR3 loop is CASSLMTGHNEQFF. Written as DNA, the CDR3 is TGCGCCAGCAGCTTGATGACAGGGCACAATGAGCAGTTCTTC. Supplemented by reference TRBV5-1 and TRBJ2-1, the full variable domain reads KAGVTQTPRYLIKTRGQQVTLSCSPISGHRSVSWYQQTPGQGLQFLFEYFSETQRNKGNFPGRFSGRQFSNSRSEMNVSTLELGDSALYLCASSLMTGHNEQFFGPGTRLTVL.

This clone was observed a few times. The chain recombines TRBV30 with TRBJ1-4; a weak D match, TRBD1 (6 bases). V was cut by 2 bases and J by 1 base, with 11 bases left in between. CDR1 and CDR2 from the germline V gene are GTSNPN and SVGIG (reference sequence). CDR3 size: 15 residues. Written as DNA, the CDR3 is TGTGCCTGGAGTCTGGTCAGGGGAACTAATGAAAAACTGTTTTTT. It specifies CAWSLVRGTNEKLFF.

This clone was observed a handful of times. The chain carries TRBV5-4 and TRBJ1-1, with D tentatively TRBD1 (6 bases). The germline V and J ends were trimmed by 4 bases and 4 bases, with 17 bases remaining between them. The CDR3 sequence is 15 residues long. Germline assignment: CDR1 SGHNT and CDR2 YYREEE (reference sequence). CDR3 in amino acids: CASSPPRGGGTEAFF. DNA for the CDR3: TGTGCCAGCAGCCCTCCGAGAGGGGGGGGCACTGAAGCTTTCTTT.

The V call is TRBV7-9, the J call TRBJ1-1, with a tentative D call TRBD1 (6 bases). CDR3 length equals 15 residues. V was cut by 5 bases and J by 1 base, with 14 bases left in between. Germline V gene lookup returns CDR1 SEHNR and CDR2 FQNEAQ (reference sequence). The CDR3 loop is CASSPTTGPNTEAFF. CDR3 bases: TGTGCCAGCAGCCCCACGACAGGACCGAACACTGAAGCTTTCTTT.

The chain employs TRBV6-5 and TRBJ2-7; possible D gene TRBD2, 6 bases. Per the germline V gene, CDR1 is MNHEY and CDR2 is SVGAGI. V lost 6 bases and J lost 4, with 19 bases in between. This CDR3 region has 15 residues. The CDR3 DNA reads TGTGCCAGCAGCGCCCGGACGCGGCGGGGATACGAGCAGTACTTC. Translated, it gives CASSARTRRGYEQYF.

With respect to this clone: At one of its ends the junction is not consistent with the germline gene, which may arise from a read error. The chain is built from TRBV19 and TRBJ2-2, with 7 bases that match TRBD2. Germline CDR1 is LNHDA and CDR2 is SQIVND (reference sequence). This CDR3 region has 17 residues. The CDR3 sequence is CASTLGMGTTYTGELFF. The CDR3 nucleotides read TGTGCCAGTACCTTGGGGATGGGGACTACCTACACGGGGGAGCTGTTTTTT. The full variable domain, with the rest looked up from reference TRBV19 and TRBJ2-2, is DGGITQSPKYLFRKEGQNVTLSCEQNLNHDAMYWYRQDPGQGLRLIYYSQIVNDFQKGDIAEGYSVSREKKESFPLTVTSAQKNPTAFYLCASTLGMGTTYTGELFFGEGSRLTVL.

This clone was observed a single time. The rearrangement uses TRBV10-3 and TRBJ2-3, with D tentatively TRBD1 (6 bases). This CDR3 has 15 residues. V was clipped by 5 bases and J by 1 base, with 13 bases between them. CDR1 ENHRY and CDR2 SYGVKD come from the germline V gene. CDR3 DNA: TGTGCCATCAGTAGACAGGCGCAGGGCACAGATACGCAGTATTTT. Amino acid sequence: CAISRQAQGTDTQYF.

The chain joins TRBV27 to TRBJ1-2, with TRBD1 identical over 9 bases. The CDR3 sequence is 14 residues long. Germline CDR1 MNHEY, CDR2 SMNVEV (reference sequence). Trimming took 7 bases from V and 10 from J; bases not matched to a gene: 13. CDR3 region: CASTSTGGQGYYTF. For the CDR3, the DNA is TGTGCCAGCACTAGCACAGGGGGACAGGGCTACTACACCTTC.

The gene calls are TRBV7-8 and TRBJ2-1; 10 bases are a match to TRBD2. Germline values: CDR1 SGHVS, CDR2 FQNEAQ. The CDR3 is 17 residues long. J lost 8 bases, V lost 2 bases, and 12 bases had no gene match. The CDR3 nucleotides read TGTGCCAGCAGCTTATTTATGAGCGGGAGGGCCGTCTATGAGCAGTTCTTC. Translated, it gives CASSLFMSGRAVYEQFF. The whole variable domain, remainder taken from reference TRBV7-8 and TRBJ2-1, is GAGVSQSPRYKVAKRGQDVALRCDPISGHVSLFWYQQALGQGPEFLTYFQNEAQLDKSGLPSDRFFAERPEGSVSTLKIQRTQQEDSAVYLCASSLFMSGRAVYEQFFGPGTRLTVL.

The V call is TRBV27, the J call TRBJ1-1; the match to TRBD1 covers 10 bases. V lost 3 bases to trimming and J lost 1 base; unmatched junction nucleotides: 17. Per the germline V gene, CDR1 is MNHEY and CDR2 is SMNVEV (reference sequence). The CDR3 runs 20 residues. CDR3 sequence: CASSFLRQGAARFANTEAFF. The CDR3 nucleotides are TGTGCCAGCAGTTTTTTAAGACAGGGGGCAGCCAGGTTCGCGAACACTGAAGCTTTCTTT.

The chain recombines TRBV9 with TRBJ2-2, with 8 bases lining up with TRBD2. Per germline, CDR1 SGDLS and CDR2 YYNGEE. V was pared by 0 bases and J by 1 base, with 8 bases of the junction left unmatched. This CDR3 spans 18 amino acids. The CDR3 loop is CASSVEFRLAGNTGELFF. DNA for the CDR3: TGTGCCAGCAGCGTAGAATTTCGCCTAGCGGGGAACACCGGGGAGCTGTTTTTT.

The rearrangement links TRBV9 to TRBJ2-1; maybe TRBD1 (5 bases). Trimming left V 0 bases short and J 2 bases short, with 15 bases between. The CDR3 spans 17 residues. Per germline, CDR1 SGDLS and CDR2 YYNGEE. CDR3 protein: CASSVAARVLTYNEQFF. CDR3 coding DNA: TGTGCCAGCAGCGTAGCGGCCAGGGTTCTGACCTACAATGAGCAGTTCTTC.

V is TRBV30 and J is TRBJ2-3, with TRBD2 matching over 11 bases. The V segment lost 0 bases and the J segment 4 bases; nucleotides outside the gene matches: 6. The CDR3 contains 16 residues. The germline V gene encodes CDR1 GTSNPN and CDR2 SVGIG (reference sequence). CDR3 DNA: TGTGCCTGGAGTGTAGGGCTAGCGGGAGGTGCAGATACGCAGTATTTT. Residues: CAWSVGLAGGADTQYF.

The rearrangement joins TRBV7-8 to TRBJ1-1, with TRBD1 matching 8 bases. With 7 bases clipped from V and 1 base from J, the junction kept 8 bases outside the gene matches. CDR1 is SGHVS and CDR2 is FQNEAQ in the germline V gene. This CDR3 is 15 amino acids long. The CDR3: CASNHRTGTNTEAFF. For the CDR3, the DNA is TGTGCCAGCAACCATAGGACAGGGACGAACACTGAAGCTTTCTTT.